This entry lists 24 T cell receptor beta chains sequenced from one sample in a study of blood T cell repertoires in COVID-19. The protocol was immunoSEQ multiplex PCR, while the TCRdb copy is restricted to in-frame clones and leaves out a portion. The repertoire includes around 100,000 clones, 91% of them detected once, and about 4% sits in the top ten. Sequencing used peripheral blood. These receptor sequences come from a man aged 18-30 years with acute or convalescent COVID-19.

The rearrangement uses TRBV9 and TRBJ1-2; TRBD1 might be the D (5 bases). V was cut by 5 bases and J by 6 bases, with 20 bases left in between. The V gene's germline CDR1 is SGDLS and CDR2 YYNGEE. CDR3 length equals 15 residues. The CDR3 loop reads CASSGYATAVHGYTF. The CDR3 DNA reads TGTGCCAGCAGTGGCTATGCGACAGCCGTGCATGGCTACACCTTC.

V and J are TRBV27 and TRBJ1-5; 9 bases are a match to TRBD1. CDR1 is MNHEY and CDR2 is SMNVEV in the germline V gene (reference sequence). The CDR3 is 17 amino acids. Trimming cost V 5 bases and J 2 bases; bases outside gene matches: 10. The CDR3 nucleotides read TGTGCCAGCAGTCCGGAAACAGGGGGCATGGGCAATCAGCCCCAGCATTTT. Encoded protein: CASSPETGGMGNQPQHF.

The V and J genes are TRBV6-5 and TRBJ2-7; 8 nucleotides agree with TRBD1. The length of the CDR3 is 15 residues. Unmatched junction bases numbered 10, after V lost 7 bases and J lost 2 bases. CDR1 MNHEY and CDR2 SVGAGI come from the germline V gene. CDR3 region: CASTAGTGTPYEQYF. CDR3 nucleotides: TGTGCCAGCACGGCCGGGACAGGAACCCCCTACGAGCAGTACTTC.

The chain links TRBV5-1 to TRBJ1-2, with D perhaps matching TRBD1 (6 bases). The V end lost 0 bases, the J end lost 4 bases, and 10 bases lay between the germline ends. CDR1 and CDR2 (germline): SGHRS, YFSETQ. This CDR3 is 14 amino acids long. Here the CDR3 DNA reads TGCGCCAGCAGCTTGGAGGGGGTCAGCTATGGCTACACCTTC. Translating gives CASSLEGVSYGYTF.

V gene TRBV6-5 combines with J gene TRBJ2-1; D remains ambiguous. Deletions cut 7 bases from V and 7 bases from J, with 5 bases between. CDR1 is MNHEY and CDR2 is SVGAGI in the germline V gene. The CDR3 consists of 10 residues. CDR3 nucleotide sequence: TGTGCCAGCATACTAAATGAGCAGTTCTTC. Amino acids: CASILNEQFF.

V and J are TRBV6-5 and TRBJ2-1, with 7 bases aligning to TRBD1. The CDR3 loop spans 15 amino acids. Looked up from germline, CDR1 is MNHEY and CDR2 is SVGAGI. The V gene end was trimmed by 6 bases and the J gene end by 4 bases; junction bases not matched to a gene: 9. CDR3 coding DNA: TGTGCCAGCAGGGGGACAGAAACCAGGTACAATGAGCAGTTCTTC. Its protein is CASRGTETRYNEQFF.

This sequence joins TRBV5-1 and TRBJ2-7, with 7 positions matching TRBD2. The CDR3 is 13 amino acids. The germline V gene encodes CDR1 SGHRS and CDR2 YFSETQ. The junction had 4 bases not matched to a gene; V was cut back by 3 bases and J by 4 bases. CDR3 region: CASSYLRGYEQYF. DNA of the CDR3: TGCGCCAGCAGCTACCTGCGGGGGTACGAGCAGTACTTC.

The V call is TRBV29-1, the J call TRBJ2-3; 9 bases line up with TRBD1. Germline loops: CDR1 SQVTM, CDR2 ANQGSEA. The CDR3 totals 17 residues. Losses at the gene ends were 3 bases for V and 1 base for J; bases not matched to a gene: 11. CDR3 in amino acids: CSVDLGQGYFGTDTQYF. The DNA of the CDR3 is TGCAGCGTTGATCTGGGACAGGGCTACTTTGGCACAGATACGCAGTATTTT.

This chain connects TRBV9 to TRBJ2-3; 12 nucleotides align to TRBD2. Losses at the gene ends were 4 bases for V and 8 bases for J; bases not matched to a gene: 8. Germline V gene data show CDR1 as SGDLS and CDR2 as YYNGEE. The CDR3 runs to 15 residues. The CDR3 coding sequence is TGTGCCAGCAGCTCTCTAGCGGGAGGGCGCGGTACGCAGTATTTT. This encodes CASSSLAGGRGTQYF.

CDR3: CSAPRGEQFF. In DNA form, the CDR3 reads TGCAGTGCGCCCAGGGGGGAGCAGTTCTTC. V and J are TRBV20-1 and TRBJ2-1, with 7 positions matching TRBD1. Germline V gene lookup returns CDR1 DFQATT and CDR2 SNEGSKA (reference sequence). V gave up 6 bases and J gave up 10 bases; unmatched junction bases: 3. The CDR3 is 10 amino acids.

CDR3 bases: TGTGCCAGCAGTGAAGGTGCCTCGGGCGAGCAGTACTTC. Translated, it gives CASSEGASGEQYF. The chain joins TRBV6-1 to TRBJ2-7; unclear D gene. The germline V and J ends were trimmed by 1 base and 6 bases, with 10 bases remaining between them. Germline CDR1 reads MNHNS; CDR2 reads SASEGT. There are 13 residues in the CDR3.

CDR3 protein: CASSRTSGSLHTQYF. The CDR3, as DNA: TGTGCCAGCAGTCGAACTAGCGGGAGTTTACATACGCAGTATTTT. The J gene is TRBJ2-3, the V gene TRBV6-5; 11 bases agree with TRBD2. The CDR3 totals 15 residues. V lost 5 bases, J lost 7 bases, and 8 bases stayed unmatched. Germline CDR1 is MNHEY and CDR2 is SVGAGI.

This sequence joins TRBV10-3 and TRBJ1-2; D might be TRBD1 (5 bases). Germline loops: CDR1 ENHRY, CDR2 SYGVKD. The V end was cut by 8 bases, the J end by 8 bases, with 15 bases between. The length of the CDR3 is 12 residues. The CDR3 nucleotides read TGTGCCATCGGTGTGTGGGGCAGAGGCTACACCTTC. Translated, it gives CAIGVWGRGYTF.

J is TRBJ2-1 and V is TRBV6-5, with a tentative D call TRBD1 (6 bases). This CDR3 spans 13 amino acids. Germline CDR1 and CDR2: MNHEY and SVGAGI. The V gene lost 2 bases and the J gene lost 10 bases, with 12 bases spanning the gap. CDR3 sequence (DNA): TGTGCCAGCAGTTACAGCCGGGACACGGAGCAGTTCTTC. Encoded protein: CASSYSRDTEQFF.

The V call is TRBV27, the J call TRBJ1-1; D is unclear. V dropped 2 bases and J dropped 5 bases, with 18 bases sitting between them. Germline assignment: CDR1 MNHEY and CDR2 SMNVEV (reference sequence). There are 16 residues in the CDR3. CDR3 protein: CASSLPPGVPVTEAFF. The CDR3 region has the DNA TGTGCCAGCAGTTTACCCCCCGGGGTACCGGTTACTGAAGCTTTCTTT.

The chain carries TRBV6-5 and TRBJ1-2; perhaps TRBD1 as D (5 bases). The CDR3 totals 12 residues. V lost 2 bases and J lost 7, with 8 bases in between. Germline CDR1 reads MNHEY; CDR2 reads SVGAGI. The CDR3 here is CASSYGGGGYTF. The CDR3 DNA reads as TGTGCCAGCAGTTACGGGGGGGGTGGCTACACCTTC.

The chain has TRBV7-6 and TRBJ2-7, with TRBD2 as a possible D gene (5 bases). Trimming pared 4 bases from V and 10 bases from J, leaving 14 bases between. Germline lookup yields CDR1 SGHVS and CDR2 FNYEAQ. CDR3 length: 12 amino acids. CDR3 sequence reads: CASSSGPDFQYF. Written as DNA, the CDR3 is TGTGCCAGCAGCTCCGGCCCGGACTTTCAGTACTTC.

V and J are TRBV9 and TRBJ1-2; no clear D gene. In germline, CDR1 is SGDLS, CDR2 YYNGEE. The CDR3 runs to 14 residues. Trimming shortened V by 0 bases and J by 2 bases, and 8 bases separated the two germline ends. The CDR3 region is CASSVGGLNYGYTF. The CDR3 DNA reads as TGTGCCAGCAGCGTAGGAGGCCTAAACTATGGCTACACCTTC.

This clone was seen a single time. The chain employs TRBV19 and TRBJ1-1, with a weak D call TRBD1 (5 bases). The CDR3 totals 13 residues. Trimming shortened V by 8 bases and J by 1 base, and 11 bases separated the two germline ends. The V gene's germline CDR1 is LNHDA and CDR2 SQIVND (reference sequence). The CDR3 DNA reads TGTGCCAGTCCATTGACAGAGAACACTGAAGCTTTCTTT. Translating gives CASPLTENTEAFF.

The chain links TRBV24-1 to TRBJ2-2; 10 bases fit TRBD2. Germline V lookup: CDR1 KGHDR, CDR2 SFDVKD. V trimming: 1 base; J trimming: 0 bases; junction bases outside the gene matches: 4. The CDR3 has 18 amino acids. CDR3 nucleotide sequence: TGTGCCACCAGTGATTTACCGACTAGCGGGTCGAACACCGGGGAGCTGTTTTTT. Encoded protein: CATSDLPTSGSNTGELFF.

V and J are TRBV7-8 and TRBJ2-5; a weak D match, TRBD2 (7 bases). Trimming stripped 4 bases from V and 5 bases from J, with 23 bases between. This CDR3 has 17 amino acids. From germline, CDR1 is SGHVS and CDR2 FQNEAQ. The CDR3 spells CASSSLKRTEGGETQYF. CDR3 sequence (DNA): TGTGCCAGCAGCTCCCTGAAGAGGACAGAGGGGGGGGAGACCCAGTACTTC.

The chain recombines TRBV2 with TRBJ1-5; 11 bases align to TRBD1. Germline CDR1 is SNHLY and CDR2 is FYNNEI. This CDR3 spans 13 amino acids. V lost 6 bases, J lost 6 bases, and 1 base stayed unmatched. The CDR3 here is CASRGTGGQPQHF. The DNA of the CDR3 is TGTGCCAGCAGGGGGACAGGGGGTCAGCCCCAGCATTTT.

The V gene is TRBV5-6, the J gene TRBJ1-1; D is uncertain. Germline-derived CDR1 and CDR2 are SGHDT and YYEEEE. Trimming cost V 1 base and J 1 base, with 8 bases left between them. CDR3 length: 14 amino acids. CDR3 in amino acids: CASSLRFGNTEAFF. CDR3 nucleotide sequence: TGTGCCAGCAGCTTGCGGTTCGGGAACACTGAAGCTTTCTTT.

This chain connects TRBV30 to TRBJ2-1; 12 positions match TRBD2. The CDR3 has 15 residues. Looked up from germline, CDR1 is GTSNPN and CDR2 is SVGIG (reference sequence). The V gene end was trimmed by 1 base and the J gene end by 2 bases; junction bases not matched to a gene: 0. CDR3 sequence reads: CAWSASGRAYNEQFF. Here the CDR3 DNA reads TGTGCCTGGAGTGCTAGCGGGAGGGCCTACAATGAGCAGTTCTTC.